Below are 28 T cell receptor beta chains sequenced from a single sample in a study of Ad26.COV2.S vaccination and SARS-CoV-2 variants. Treatment in this sample: around 19 received Ad26.COV2.S at low or high dose, single or two shots; about 5 received placebo; per-sample allocation not given. Sampling was performed 63 days after the first vaccine or placebo injection. Clones were sequenced by immunoSEQ multiplex PCR, and TCRdb holds only the in-frame ones, with some missing. The sample lists roughly 700,000 clones, 80% to 90% occurring once. The source material was peripheral blood, sampled in a trial of Ad26.COV2.S vaccine versus placebo. These receptors all stem from a person aged 18-60 years who received the Ad26.COV2.S COVID-19 vaccine or a placebo.

Concerning this clone itself: Additional DNA sequences in this sample encode the identical CDR3. The gene calls are TRBV18 and TRBJ2-1; TRBD2 aligns across 8 bases. The CDR3 totals 15 residues. V shed 3 bases, J shed 6 bases, and the junction held 7 bases outside the gene matches. The germline V gene encodes CDR1 KGHSH and CDR2 LQKENI. CDR3 bases: TGTGCCAGCTCACCCCCGGGACTAGAGGGCAATGAGCAGTTCTTC. Amino acids: CASSPPGLEGNEQFF. Based on the CDR3 plus reference TRBV18 and TRBJ2-1, the full variable domain is NAGVMQNPRHLVRRRGQEARLRCSPMKGHSHVYWYRQLPEEGLKFMVYLQKENIIDESGMPKERFSAEFPKEGPSILRIQQVVRGDSAAYFCASSPPGLEGNEQFFGPGTRLTVL.

V gene TRBV5-1 combines with J gene TRBJ2-1, with D uncertain. This CDR3 has 14 amino acids. Trimming removed 1 base from V and 3 bases from J, with 8 bases in between. CDR1 and CDR2 (germline): SGHRS, YFSETQ. The CDR3 DNA reads TGCGCCAGCAGCTTGTCGGCCAGCTACAATGAGCAGTTCTTC. Residues: CASSLSASYNEQFF.

This clone has just a few counts. Other nucleotide sequences from this sample produce the same CDR3. CDR3 residues: CASSVDRGPYEQYF. The DNA for the CDR3 is TGTGCCAGTAGCGTAGACAGGGGCCCCTACGAGCAGTACTTC. The gene calls are TRBV19 and TRBJ2-7; 8 nucleotides match TRBD1. The CDR3 length is 14 residues. The V gene's germline CDR1 is LNHDA and CDR2 SQIVND (reference sequence). The junction had 6 bases not matched to a gene; V was cut back by 6 bases and J by 2 bases.

This clone was observed once. V is TRBV7-9 and J is TRBJ1-1, with D possibly TRBD1 on 6 matching bases. From germline, CDR1 is SEHNR and CDR2 FQNEAQ (reference sequence). CDR3 length: 14 amino acids. V was pared by 1 base and J by 7 bases, with 13 bases between. The CDR3 region has the DNA TGTGCCAGCAGCTTAGGCACAGGGAGGAGTGAAGCTTTCTTT. It yields the protein CASSLGTGRSEAFF.

This chain uses TRBV5-5 with TRBJ1-2; no reliable D call. CDR1 and CDR2 (germline): SGHKS, YYEKEE (reference sequence). There are 12 residues in the CDR3. Trimming took 0 bases from V and 8 from J, leaving 8 bases between them. This CDR3 reads CASSLDPGGYTF. The CDR3 nucleotides are TGTGCCAGCAGCTTGGATCCGGGAGGCTACACCTTC.

Points on this clone: Other DNA sequences from this sample encode an identical CDR3 as well. This rearrangement joins TRBV2 to TRBJ2-2; no clear D gene. CDR1 and CDR2 from the germline V gene are SNHLY and FYNNEI. Trimming removed 2 bases from V and 1 base from J, with 5 bases in between. This CDR3 spans 14 amino acids. Written as DNA, the CDR3 is TGTGCCAGCAGTGAAAGACAGAACACCGGGGAGCTGTTTTTT. This encodes CASSERQNTGELFF.

This chain uses TRBV18 with TRBJ2-7; 7 nucleotides match TRBD2. This CDR3 comprises 14 residues. Per germline, CDR1 KGHSH and CDR2 LQKENI. The V and J ends lost 4 bases and 2 bases, in that order; junction bases with no gene match: 5. The DNA for the CDR3 is TGTGCCAGCTCACAGGCTAGCGGTACCTACGAGCAGTACTTC. The encoded protein is CASSQASGTYEQYF.

This chain joins TRBV7-3 and TRBJ2-5; unclear D gene. V lost 5 bases, J lost 5 bases, and 15 bases lay in between. The CDR3 contains 14 residues. The germline V gene has CDR1 SGHTA and CDR2 FQGTGA. CDR3 amino acids: CASSQGGPLETQYF. The CDR3, as DNA: TGTGCCAGCAGCCAAGGTGGACCTTTGGAGACCCAGTACTTC.

The V and J genes are TRBV30 and TRBJ2-2, with 11 bases matching TRBD2. Germline V gene lookup returns CDR1 GTSNPN and CDR2 SVGIG (reference sequence). J was trimmed by 4 bases and V by 2 bases; bases with no gene match: 9. The CDR3 runs to 17 residues. The CDR3 here is CAWSSISGRVGTGELFF. In DNA form, the CDR3 reads TGTGCCTGGAGTTCGATTAGCGGGAGGGTCGGCACCGGGGAGCTGTTTTTT. The full variable domain, with the rest looked up from reference TRBV30 and TRBJ2-2, is SQTIHQWPATLVQPVGSPLSLECTVEGTSNPNLYWYRQAAGRGLQLLFYSVGIGQISSEVPQNLSASRPQDRQFILSSKKLLLSDSGFYLCAWSSISGRVGTGELFFGEGSRLTVL.

The gene calls are TRBV19 and TRBJ2-1; a weak D match, TRBD1 (6 bases). CDR1 and CDR2 (germline): LNHDA, SQIVND (reference sequence). The CDR3 runs to 16 residues. Trimming shortened V by 6 bases and J by 7 bases, and 22 bases separated the two germline ends. The CDR3 region is CASSPPRTDSRNEQFF. The DNA of the CDR3 is TGTGCCAGTAGCCCCCCCCGGACAGACTCAAGGAATGAGCAGTTCTTC.

The chain links TRBV6-4 to TRBJ1-2, with 7 positions matching TRBD1. Trimming at V came to 0 bases and at J to 7 bases, leaving 5 bases not matched to a gene. Germline lookup yields CDR1 MRHNA and CDR2 SNTAGT. The CDR3 length is 14 residues. CDR3 protein: CASSDSWDSGGYTF. In DNA, the CDR3 is TGTGCCAGCAGTGACTCATGGGACAGCGGTGGCTACACCTTC.

V is TRBV18 and J is TRBJ2-3; D unresolved. V was clipped by 1 base and J by 3 bases, with 5 bases between them. The germline gives CDR1 KGHSH, CDR2 LQKENI. This CDR3 region has 13 residues. CDR3 nucleotide sequence: TGTGCCAGCTCACCACTGGATACAGATACGCAGTATTTT. Residues: CASSPLDTDTQYF.

To note about this clone: The sample contains more than one DNA sequence encoding this CDR3. The chain uses TRBV30 and TRBJ2-1, with D perhaps TRBD2 (5 bases). The ends were cut back, 2 bases at V and 7 bases at J, with 9 bases in the middle. Per the germline V gene, CDR1 is GTSNPN and CDR2 is SVGIG (reference sequence). The CDR3 is 12 residues long. The CDR3 protein is CAWSRGGNEQFF. The CDR3 region has the DNA TGTGCCTGGAGTCGCGGCGGGAATGAGCAGTTCTTC.

V is TRBV6-5 and J is TRBJ2-7, with 8 bases identical to TRBD1. The CDR3 covers 16 residues. J was trimmed by 0 bases and V by 0 bases; bases with no gene match: 4. Germline V gene sequence: CDR1 MNHEY, CDR2 SVGAGI. In nucleotides, the CDR3 is TGTGCCAGCAGTTACTCCCGGACAGGGACCTCCTACGAGCAGTACTTC. Protein sequence: CASSYSRTGTSYEQYF.

The rearrangement uses TRBV2 and TRBJ2-2; no clear D gene. Trimming pared 7 bases from V and 8 bases from J, leaving 11 bases between. In germline, CDR1 is SNHLY, CDR2 FYNNEI. This CDR3 has 12 amino acids. CDR3 in DNA: TGTGCCAGCACATCCGGCGCAGGGGAGCTGTTTTTT. This translates into CASTSGAGELFF.

This clone came up a few times. The chain carries TRBV5-6 and TRBJ2-7; possible D gene TRBD2, 5 bases. The CDR3 runs to 13 residues. Trimming cost V 4 bases and J 2 bases, with 10 bases left between them. Germline loops: CDR1 SGHDT, CDR2 YYEEEE. CDR3: CASSMGAAYEQYF. DNA of the CDR3: TGTGCCAGCAGCATGGGAGCGGCCTACGAGCAGTACTTC.

The V gene is TRBV14, the J gene TRBJ2-7; D not resolved. This CDR3 comprises 10 residues. Trimming left V 8 bases short and J 2 bases short, with 4 bases between. The germline gives CDR1 SGHDN, CDR2 FVKESK. The CDR3 spells CASGTYEQYF. In DNA form, the CDR3 reads TGTGCCAGCGGGACCTACGAGCAGTACTTC.

The V call is TRBV24-1, the J call TRBJ2-5; D remains unclear. Deletions cut 5 bases from V and 5 bases from J, with 14 bases between. The CDR3 covers 14 residues. The germline gives CDR1 KGHDR, CDR2 SFDVKD. The CDR3 loop reads CATSAPSGRETQYF. The CDR3 nucleotides read TGTGCCACCAGTGCTCCTAGTGGGCGGGAGACCCAGTACTTC.

The rearrangement joins TRBV3-1 (or the pseudogene TRBV3-2) to TRBJ1-2, with D perhaps TRBD1 (5 bases). Germline-derived CDR1 and CDR2 are LGHDT and YNNKEL (reference sequence). V was cut by 0 bases and J by 4 bases, with 12 bases left in between. This CDR3 is 15 amino acids long. The CDR3: CASSQDRRGFYGYTF. As DNA, the CDR3 is TGTGCCAGCAGCCAAGATCGGCGGGGCTTCTATGGCTACACCTTC.

V usage is TRBV24-1 and J usage is TRBJ2-3; D gene unclear. CDR1 is KGHDR, CDR2 SFDVKD, per germline. This CDR3 is 15 amino acids long. Trimming cost V 9 bases and J 2 bases, with 17 bases left between them. The chain's CDR3 is CATAKSGYPTDTQYF. CDR3 in DNA: TGTGCCACCGCCAAATCAGGTTACCCCACAGATACGCAGTATTTT.

The chain employs TRBV4-2 and TRBJ2-7; 9 bases fit TRBD2. In germline, CDR1 is LGHNA, CDR2 YNFKEQ. V trimming: 4 bases; J trimming: 2 bases; junction bases outside the gene matches: 9. The CDR3 contains 16 residues. CDR3 sequence: CASSPQASGIAYEQYF. The CDR3 bases are TGTGCCAGCAGCCCCCAGGCTAGCGGGATCGCCTACGAGCAGTACTTC.

In DNA form, the CDR3 reads TGCAGCGTCAACCGGGACAGGGCGTACAATGAGCAGTTCTTC. It codes for CSVNRDRAYNEQFF. V is TRBV29-1 and J is TRBJ2-1; 9 bases are a match to TRBD1. V gave up 6 bases and J gave up 4 bases; unmatched junction bases: 7. Germline loops: CDR1 SQVTM, CDR2 ANQGSEA. The CDR3 runs 14 residues.

V usage is TRBV6-5 and J usage is TRBJ2-3; D gene ambiguous. V lost 6 bases and J lost 2, with 12 bases in between. The CDR3 has 14 residues. Germline CDR1 and CDR2: MNHEY and SVGAGI. The CDR3 nucleotides read TGTGCCAGCAGCCTAGGGTTACCCACAGATACGCAGTATTTT. Its protein product is CASSLGLPTDTQYF.

V and J are TRBV2 and TRBJ2-7; D gene ambiguous. This CDR3 is 16 amino acids long. The V end lost 6 bases, the J end lost 5 bases, and 23 bases lay between the germline ends. CDR1 SNHLY and CDR2 FYNNEI come from the germline V gene. DNA of the CDR3: TGTGCCAGCAGAATTGCCTCAGGTGGTTCCCCCCACGAGCAGTACTTC. Amino acids: CASRIASGGSPHEQYF.

This clone was observed a single time. The V and J genes are TRBV7-6 and TRBJ1-5; no clear D gene. Germline CDR1 SGHVS, CDR2 FNYEAQ. V gave up 3 bases and J gave up 7 bases, with 16 bases separating them. The CDR3 length is 15 residues. The CDR3 bases are TGTGCCAGCAGCTTCTCCACAGACCCTGGGCAGCCCCAGCATTTT. This gives the protein CASSFSTDPGQPQHF.

CDR3 in amino acids: CASSLHSAGGYNEQFF. The CDR3 coding sequence is TGTGCCAGCAGTCTCCACTCAGCGGGAGGCTACAATGAGCAGTTCTTC. The chain couples TRBV6-2 or TRBV6-3 to TRBJ2-1; 9 positions match TRBD2. The V gene end was trimmed by 5 bases and the J gene end by 3 bases; junction bases not matched to a gene: 8. This CDR3 spans 16 amino acids. Germline-derived CDR1 and CDR2 are MNHEY and SVGEGT.

This clone came up a few times. The DNA for the CDR3 is TGTGCCAGCAGCACCCTACAAGGACGGAATTCACCCCTCCACTTT. Its protein is CASSTLQGRNSPLHF. The rearrangement uses TRBV2 and TRBJ1-6; D is unresolved. This CDR3 comprises 15 residues. The ends were cut back, 6 bases at V and 7 bases at J, with 16 bases in the middle. Germline CDR1 SNHLY, CDR2 FYNNEI. The full variable domain, with the rest looked up from reference TRBV2 and TRBJ1-6, is EPEVTQTPSHQVTQMGQEVILRCVPISNHLYFYWYRQILGQKVEFLVSFYNNEISEKSEIFDDQFSVERPDGSNFTLKIRSTKLEDSAMYFCASSTLQGRNSPLHFGNGTRLTVT.

This sequence joins TRBV29-1 and TRBJ2-2; 10 bases agree with TRBD1. Germline CDR1 SQVTM, CDR2 ANQGSEA. The CDR3 is made up of 17 amino acids. V lost 4 bases, J lost 5 bases, and 13 bases stayed unmatched. The CDR3 here is CSVASRDRGLVTGELFF. The CDR3, as DNA: TGCAGCGTTGCATCCCGGGACAGGGGTTTAGTAACCGGGGAGCTGTTTTTT.